This T cell receptor beta chain was sequenced for a study of early T cells in non-severe SARS-CoV-2 infection. Study-wide findings and caveats: VDJdb matching favored anti-spike CD8 responses, missing private and CD4 specificities.

A remark on this clonotype: Its antigen is unidentified.

The protocol attached unique molecular identifiers to individual cDNA molecules. TCRdb fed the 5' RACE reads into MiXCR, producing one record per CDR3 protein. The repertoire includes some 61,000 distinct CDR3 sequences, 9.3% of them detected once, and roughly 20% sits in the top ten. V was pared by 0 bases and J by 2 bases, with 10 bases between. The CDR3 is 15 amino acids. Germline assignment: CDR1 SGHDN and CDR2 FVKESK. The chain combines TRBV14 with TRBJ2-5; D is ambiguous. Material: whole blood. This receptor was obtained from an adult who was a healthcare worker with PCR-confirmed SARS-CoV-2 infection or an uninfected control (not recorded which). The CDR3 nucleotides read TGTGCCAGCAGCCAAGATGCAGCGCTACAAGAGACCCAGTACTTC. This encodes CASSQDAALQETQYF.